The 14 T cell receptor beta chains in this list originate from one sample, sequenced in a study of blood T cell repertoires in COVID-19. Some clones are missing from TCRdb's copy, which holds only in-frame ones; the method was immunoSEQ multiplex PCR. The sample holds roughly 180,000 clones, approximately 82% seen once. Specimen: PBMCs or T cells enriched from blood (not recorded which). The receptors were gathered from a woman in her 50s in a cohort exposed to, infected with or recovered from COVID-19 (not recorded which).

The rearrangement links TRBV7-9 to TRBJ1-3; 9 bases map to TRBD1. This CDR3 comprises 18 residues. V was clipped by 4 bases and J by 4 bases; unmatched bases: 14. Germline loops: CDR1 SEHNR, CDR2 FQNEAQ (reference sequence). The CDR3 DNA sequence: TGTGCCAGCAGCTACCCCTTGGGACAGGGAATGTCGGGAAACACCATATATTTT. Translating gives CASSYPLGQGMSGNTIYF.

The chain links TRBV28 to TRBJ1-5; no reliable D call. V was cut by 5 bases and J by 8 bases, with 16 bases left in between. This CDR3 is 14 amino acids long. Germline loops: CDR1 MDHEN, CDR2 SYDVKM. CDR3 sequence (DNA): TGTGCCAGCAGTCCTCCTTCACTAAAAGAGCCCCAGCATTTT. This sequence encodes CASSPPSLKEPQHF.

The genes are TRBV6-5 and TRBJ1-1, with a possible D match to TRBD1 (5 bases). Germline V gene lookup returns CDR1 MNHEY and CDR2 SVGAGI. Trimming cost V 7 bases and J 4 bases, with 16 bases left between them. The CDR3 length is 14 residues. The CDR3 bases are TGTGCCAGCATCCGAGAGGGGCGGGGCACTGAAGCTTTCTTT. Protein sequence: CASIREGRGTEAFF.

The chain employs TRBV5-1 and TRBJ2-7; TRBD2 aligns across 11 bases. The J segment lost 0 bases and the V segment lost 4 bases, leaving 3 bases of the junction unmatched. This CDR3 is built from 15 residues. Germline lookup yields CDR1 SGHRS and CDR2 YFSETQ. DNA of the CDR3: TGCGCCAGCAGCATAGGGACTAGCGGCTCCTACGAGCAGTACTTC. Its protein product is CASSIGTSGSYEQYF.

The CDR3 here is CASSMGASTGELFF. CDR3 nucleotide sequence: TGTGCCAGCAGCATGGGGGCCTCTACCGGGGAGCTGTTTTTT. The gene calls are TRBV7-3 and TRBJ2-2, with a weak D call TRBD1 (6 bases). The CDR3 length is 14 residues. Looked up from germline, CDR1 is SGHTA and CDR2 is FQGTGA. V was cut by 5 bases and J by 5 bases, with 12 bases left in between.

This chain uses TRBV28 with TRBJ1-2; D is undetermined. Germline CDR1 MDHEN, CDR2 SYDVKM. Between the trimmed V and J ends, which lost 5 bases and 1 base, there was a span of 14 bases. The CDR3 length is 15 residues. CDR3 bases: TGTGCCAGCAGTCCCCCCTCAGCGCGTAACTATGGCTACACCTTC. As protein: CASSPPSARNYGYTF.

V and J are TRBV14 and TRBJ2-3; 7 bases align to TRBD2. Trimming removed 3 bases from V and 6 bases from J; junction bases left unmatched: 6. The CDR3 extends over 14 amino acids. Germline assignment: CDR1 SGHDN and CDR2 FVKESK. The CDR3 nucleotides are TGTGCCAGCAGCCACAATCCCGGGAGGGATACGCAGTATTTT. Encoded protein: CASSHNPGRDTQYF. Supplemented by reference TRBV14 and TRBJ2-3, the full variable domain reads EAGVTQFPSHSVIEKGQTVTLRCDPISGHDNLYWYRRVMGKEIKFLLHFVKESKQDESGMPNNRFLAERTGGTYSTLKVQPAELEDSGVYFCASSHNPGRDTQYFGPGTRLTVL.

V is TRBV4-3 and J is TRBJ2-3; 7 positions match TRBD1. Trimming cost V 0 bases and J 4 bases; bases outside gene matches: 10. The CDR3 runs to 17 residues. The germline gives CDR1 LGHNA, CDR2 YSLEER. CDR3 protein: CASSQELQGDVSDTQYF. The CDR3, as DNA: TGCGCCAGCAGCCAAGAACTTCAGGGGGATGTGTCAGATACGCAGTATTTT.

This chain's CDR3 is CASSYSGGTGNTIYF. In DNA form, the CDR3 reads TGTGCCAGCAGTTACTCGGGGGGAACTGGAAACACCATATATTTT. The rearrangement uses TRBV6-5 and TRBJ1-3, with a weak D call TRBD1 (5 bases). The CDR3 is 15 residues long. V was cut by 0 bases and J by 2 bases, with 8 bases left in between. Looked up from germline, CDR1 is MNHEY and CDR2 is SVGAGI.

This sequence joins TRBV3-1 (or the pseudogene TRBV3-2) and TRBJ2-7, with D perhaps TRBD1 (6 bases). CDR3 length: 15 residues. V shed 1 base and J shed 6 bases, with 16 bases lying between them. Germline-derived CDR1 and CDR2 are LGHDT and YNNKEL (reference sequence). The CDR3 is CASSQAPQIRGEQYF. The CDR3 bases are TGTGCCAGCAGCCAAGCCCCACAGATCAGGGGCGAGCAGTACTTC.

This chain links TRBV3-1 (or the pseudogene TRBV3-2) with TRBJ2-1; 8 bases align to TRBD2. V shed 3 bases, J shed 9 bases, and the junction held 10 bases outside the gene matches. The CDR3 contains 15 residues. Germline V gene lookup returns CDR1 LGHDT and CDR2 YNNKEL (reference sequence). CDR3 sequence reads: CASSHLVAGFREQFF. For the CDR3, the DNA is TGTGCCAGCAGCCATCTGGTAGCGGGGTTCCGTGAGCAGTTCTTC.

The chain employs TRBV10-3 and TRBJ2-3, with D perhaps TRBD1 (6 bases). Deletions cut 5 bases from V and 4 bases from J, with 10 bases between. Germline V lookup: CDR1 ENHRY, CDR2 SYGVKD. The CDR3 is 13 amino acids. The CDR3 nucleotides are TGTGCCATCAGTCTCACAGGGTCAGATACGCAGTATTTT. Its protein is CAISLTGSDTQYF.

This clone has only a few counts. This rearrangement joins TRBV7-3 to TRBJ1-2; 8 positions agree with TRBD1. CDR3 size: 15 residues. With 1 base clipped from V and 8 bases from J, the junction kept 9 bases outside the gene matches. Germline V gene data show CDR1 as SGHTA and CDR2 as FQGTGA. CDR3 amino acids: CASSLNGQGPGGYTF. For the CDR3, the DNA is TGTGCCAGCAGCTTAAATGGACAGGGCCCTGGGGGCTACACCTTC.

V and J are TRBV9 and TRBJ2-3; possible D gene TRBD2, 6 bases. V shed 4 bases and J shed 7 bases, with 10 bases lying between them. The germline gives CDR1 SGDLS, CDR2 YYNGEE. CDR3 length: 12 amino acids. CDR3 protein: CASSSRTNTQYF. The CDR3 DNA reads as TGTGCCAGCAGCTCTCGGACTAATACGCAGTATTTT.